This T cell receptor beta chain was retrieved from a study of blood T cells in healthy people across ages. Overall study: About one barcoded beta molecule per two T cells was captured by template switching.

Germline lookup yields CDR1 MNHNS and CDR2 SASEGT. V was pared by 6 bases and J by 6 bases, with 6 bases of the junction left unmatched. The CDR3 has 14 residues. The sample, around 10 milliliters of peripheral blood, was drawn from each donor. This clonotype was recorded many times. Its antigen is not known. Notes on the study in general: Expanded clonotype changes were possibly confounded by unknown donor CMV status.

A second roughly 6 to 11 cycle PCR used barcoded and J-beta primers. The template-switch adaptor, which had 12 random nucleotides, put a tag on each cDNA molecule. TCRdb redid the calling of the 5' RACE reads with MiXCR, one entry per CDR3 protein. Here the sample spans about 640,000 distinct CDR3 sequences, about 30% being singletons. The chain is built from TRBV6-1 and TRBJ1-2; TRBD1 matches 11 bases. The receptor was isolated from a woman over 75 in good health. Sequencing used blood. The DNA of the CDR3 is TGTGCCAGCAGGAGGACAGGGGGCAATAATGGCTACACCTTC. It codes for CASRRTGGNNGYTF.